This T cell receptor beta chain derives from a study of CD8 T cells in ankylosing spondylitis. Overall study results and limits: Seven or eight highly homologous variants made up a TCR beta motif, and this motif appeared characteristic of ankylosing spondylitis blood. Matched synovial fluid from ankylosing spondylitis patients was reported to be enriched for disease-linked clones. There were earlier reports of some motif variants in reactive arthritis synovial fluid and blood.

The junction had 5 bases not matched to a gene; V was cut back by 3 bases and J by 6 bases. Per the germline V gene, CDR1 is SGDLS and CDR2 is YYNGEE. This CDR3 region has 14 residues. This clonotype appeared a few times. Its cognate antigen is unknown. Quantitative barcoded 5'-RACE was used to prepare TCR beta libraries. TCRdb reprocessed the 5' RACE reads via MiXCR and lists one record per CDR3 protein. Among about 66,000 distinct CDR3 sequences listed, roughly 6.1% were seen once. The sequencing input was synovial fluid, either unsorted or a sorted T cell fraction (not recorded which). The receptor's source is a male donor with ankylosing spondylitis. The chain joins TRBV9 to TRBJ2-7; 11 nucleotides agree with TRBD2. CDR3 amino acids: CASSATGTSGEQYF. The CDR3, as DNA: TGTGCCAGCAGCGCTACCGGGACTAGCGGCGAGCAGTACTTC.